Following are 25 T cell receptor beta chains from one sample sequenced in a study of shared clonotypes between healthy human individuals. Assay: immunoSEQ multiplex PCR; the TCRdb copy retains only in-frame clones and omits some. The table has around 480,000 clones, 75% to 80% seen once. The sequenced sample consisted of PBMCs. The receptors shown here come from a woman between 40 and 50 years old in good health. Some clones in this sample may be carry-over from other donors' samples.

The chain recombines TRBV5-1 with TRBJ2-3, with 9 bases identical to TRBD2. The germline CDR1 and CDR2 sequences are SGHRS and YFSETQ. This CDR3 region has 16 residues. Germline trimming cut 2 bases from V and 4 bases from J; bases unmatched to any gene: 8. The CDR3 nucleotides read TGCGCCAGCAGCTTCGACGCGGGAGGGCCCGCAGATACGCAGTATTTT. Amino acids: CASSFDAGGPADTQYF.

In the case of this clone: This sample includes further DNA sequences coding for the same CDR3. The rearrangement uses TRBV4-1 and TRBJ2-7; D perhaps matches TRBD2 (6 bases). The CDR3 runs to 13 residues. In germline, CDR1 is MGHRA, CDR2 YSYEKL. V was cut by 1 base and J by 3 bases, with 7 bases left in between. The CDR3 sequence: CASSQVGGYEQYF. Here the CDR3 DNA reads TGCGCCAGCAGCCAAGTGGGGGGCTACGAGCAGTACTTC.

V gene TRBV4-1 combines with J gene TRBJ1-5; 7 bases agree with TRBD1. The CDR3 has 16 residues. The V segment lost 3 bases and the J segment 1 base; nucleotides outside the gene matches: 6. Germline V gene data show CDR1 as MGHRA and CDR2 as YSYEKL. CDR3 region: CASSQAAGGSNQPQHF. Here the CDR3 DNA reads TGCGCCAGCAGCCAGGCGGCAGGGGGAAGCAATCAGCCCCAGCATTTT.

The chain combines TRBV5-5 with TRBJ1-5; the match to TRBD1 covers 7 bases. In germline, CDR1 is SGHKS, CDR2 YYEKEE (reference sequence). Trimming at V came to 1 base and at J to 3 bases, leaving 10 bases not matched to a gene. The CDR3 length is 17 residues. The CDR3 spells CASSLYPGTAFNQPQHF. The CDR3 bases are TGTGCCAGCAGCTTGTACCCCGGGACAGCCTTCAATCAGCCCCAGCATTTT.

CDR3 nucleotides: TGTGCCAGCAGCACCGGGACAGTCACAGATACGCAGTATTTT. Translated, it gives CASSTGTVTDTQYF. The chain couples TRBV28 to TRBJ2-3; TRBD1 aligns across 7 bases. The V and J ends lost 6 bases and 2 bases, in that order; junction bases with no gene match: 5. This CDR3 contains 14 residues. CDR1 and CDR2 from the germline V gene are MDHEN and SYDVKM.

This chain joins TRBV7-8 and TRBJ1-2, with D perhaps matching TRBD1 (5 bases). The germline V gene has CDR1 SGHVS and CDR2 FQNEAQ. Trimming stripped 2 bases from V and 4 bases from J, with 8 bases between. The CDR3 contains 13 residues. In DNA form, the CDR3 reads TGTGCCAGCAGCTTAACGGACACCTATGGCTACACCTTC. Amino acids: CASSLTDTYGYTF.

Many counts were recorded for this clone. The chain is built from TRBV19 and TRBJ1-2; perhaps TRBD1 as D (6 bases). Per the germline V gene, CDR1 is LNHDA and CDR2 is SQIVND (reference sequence). The CDR3 sequence is 14 residues long. Trimming stripped 3 bases from V and 0 bases from J, with 8 bases between. CDR3 DNA sequence: TGTGCCAGTAGTATTGGACAGCCTAACTATGGCTACACCTTC. Protein sequence: CASSIGQPNYGYTF.

The V and J genes are TRBV5-1 and TRBJ1-2; D is unclear. This CDR3 has 13 amino acids. V was clipped by 0 bases and J by 3 bases, with 6 bases between them. Looked up from germline, CDR1 is SGHRS and CDR2 is YFSETQ. This CDR3 is CASSLVEDYGYTF. The CDR3 DNA reads TGCGCCAGCAGCTTGGTGGAGGACTATGGCTACACCTTC.

The rearrangement joins TRBV28 to TRBJ2-3; 9 bases match TRBD1. Germline values: CDR1 MDHEN, CDR2 SYDVKM. The ends lost 5 bases at V and 6 bases at J; junction bases unmatched: 12. CDR3 length equals 16 residues. The CDR3 DNA reads TGTGCCAGCAGTCAAATCTCGGGACAGGGTTCTGATACGCAGTATTTT. It specifies CASSQISGQGSDTQYF. The full variable domain, in which reference TRBV28 and TRBJ2-3 provide the parts outside the CDR3, is DVKVTQSSRYLVKRTGEKVFLECVQDMDHENMFWYRQDPGLGLRLIYFSYDVKMKEKGDIPEGYSVSREKKERFSLILESASTNQTSMYLCASSQISGQGSDTQYFGPGTRLTVL.

J is TRBJ2-7 and V is TRBV7-2; TRBD2 matches at 8 bases. Germline trimming cut 7 bases from V and 2 bases from J; bases unmatched to any gene: 16. Per the germline V gene, CDR1 is SGHTA and CDR2 is FQGNSA. The length of the CDR3 is 17 residues. This CDR3 is CASTPPRVGSGTYEQYF. The CDR3 nucleotides are TGTGCCAGCACCCCCCCCAGGGTTGGTAGCGGGACCTACGAGCAGTACTTC.

This clone was seen a handful of times. V is TRBV7-9 and J is TRBJ2-1; D possibly matches TRBD1 or TRBD2 (5 bases each). Germline V lookup: CDR1 SEHNR, CDR2 FQNEAQ (reference sequence). Trimming took off 0 bases at V and 10 bases at J, with 10 bases between the two ends. The CDR3 extends over 13 amino acids. The CDR3 nucleotides are TGTGCCAGCAGCTTAGCGGGGGTGGAAGAGCAGTTCTTC. The encoded protein is CASSLAGVEEQFF.

V usage is TRBV6-6 and J usage is TRBJ2-7; D tentatively fits TRBD1 or TRBD2 (5 bases each). The CDR3 is 14 amino acids. Germline V lookup: CDR1 MNHNY, CDR2 SVGAGI (reference sequence). V was clipped by 7 bases and J by 9 bases, with 22 bases between them. The DNA for the CDR3 is TGTGCCAGCACCCGGGACGGGACCGGCTCTGTGCAGTACTTC. It codes for CASTRDGTGSVQYF.

The chain employs TRBV9 and TRBJ2-5; 9 nucleotides agree with TRBD2. CDR1 and CDR2 from the germline V gene are SGDLS and YYNGEE. The CDR3 has 16 residues. The V gene end was trimmed by 0 bases and the J gene end by 2 bases; junction bases not matched to a gene: 5. In DNA, the CDR3 is TGTGCCAGCAGCGTAGGAGTAGCGGGAGCTCAAGAGACCCAGTACTTC. Its protein is CASSVGVAGAQETQYF.

The chain is built from TRBV28 and TRBJ1-1, with D perhaps TRBD1 (5 bases). Germline V lookup: CDR1 MDHEN, CDR2 SYDVKM. V was clipped by 4 bases and J by 3 bases, with 24 bases between them. This CDR3 comprises 18 residues. The CDR3 region is CASSYKPGQGSWDTEAFF. The CDR3 coding sequence is TGTGCCAGCAGTTACAAGCCCGGACAAGGGTCTTGGGACACTGAAGCTTTCTTT. The full variable domain, completed using reference TRBV28 and TRBJ1-1, is DVKVTQSSRYLVKRTGEKVFLECVQDMDHENMFWYRQDPGLGLRLIYFSYDVKMKEKGDIPEGYSVSREKKERFSLILESASTNQTSMYLCASSYKPGQGSWDTEAFFGQGTRLTVV.

The V gene is TRBV21-1, the J gene TRBJ1-4. TRBV21-1 is a recognized pseudogene. This CDR3 region has 15 residues. CDR3 coding DNA: TGTGCCAGCACGAGACGGAAGCTGACTAATGAAAAACTGTTTTTT. It codes for CASTRRKLTNEKLFF.

The V call is TRBV6-4, the J call TRBJ2-7, with 9 bases identical to TRBD2. Losses at the gene ends were 5 bases for V and 3 bases for J; bases not matched to a gene: 8. The CDR3 extends over 15 amino acids. Germline CDR1 is MRHNA and CDR2 is SNTAGT. CDR3 protein: CASSYSPSGNYEQYF. In nucleotides, the CDR3 is TGTGCCAGCAGTTATTCGCCTAGCGGGAACTACGAGCAGTACTTC.

The CDR3 sequence: CASSHWGQDSPLHF. The CDR3 region has the DNA TGTGCCAGCAGCCATTGGGGACAGGATTCACCCCTCCACTTT. The chain links TRBV14 to TRBJ1-6; 8 nucleotides align to TRBD1. The CDR3 totals 14 residues. The germline gives CDR1 SGHDN, CDR2 FVKESK. V trimming: 3 bases; J trimming: 8 bases; junction bases outside the gene matches: 3.

The rearrangement uses TRBV10-3 and TRBJ2-3; perhaps TRBD2 as D (5 bases). Germline CDR1 ENHRY, CDR2 SYGVKD. The V end lost 3 bases, the J end lost 0 bases, and 16 bases lay between the germline ends. The CDR3 has 17 residues. In DNA form, the CDR3 reads TGTGCCATCAGTGACCCAGTCGGGGTAGGAAGCACAGATACGCAGTATTTT. It translates to CAISDPVGVGSTDTQYF.

This rearrangement joins TRBV5-4 to TRBJ2-5; perhaps D is TRBD1 or TRBD2 (5 bases each). Per the germline V gene, CDR1 is SGHNT and CDR2 is YYREEE (reference sequence). The V end lost 0 bases, the J end lost 5 bases, and 14 bases lay between the germline ends. The CDR3 is made up of 15 amino acids. In nucleotides, the CDR3 is TGTGCCAGCAGCTTGGGAGGGGAACCGAGGGAGACCCAGTACTTC. Protein: CASSLGGEPRETQYF.

The genes are TRBV28 and TRBJ2-3; perhaps TRBD2 as D (7 bases). The ends were cut back, 7 bases at V and 6 bases at J, with 11 bases in the middle. Germline values: CDR1 MDHEN, CDR2 SYDVKM. The CDR3 consists of 12 residues. CDR3 amino acids: CASNGGRDTQYF. CDR3 sequence (DNA): TGTGCCAGCAACGGGGGGCGGGATACGCAGTATTTT. Full variable domain (remainder filled in from reference TRBV28 and TRBJ2-3): DVKVTQSSRYLVKRTGEKVFLECVQDMDHENMFWYRQDPGLGLRLIYFSYDVKMKEKGDIPEGYSVSREKKERFSLILESASTNQTSMYLCASNGGRDTQYFGPGTRLTVL.

The chain couples TRBV28 to TRBJ2-5; the D is unclear. Judging by the DNA end, TRBJ2-7 fits better; the J call may be wrong. Looked up from germline, CDR1 is MDHEN and CDR2 is SYDVKM. CDR3 size: 13 residues. The CDR3 region has the DNA TGTGCCAGCAGTTTCGCGGTGTCCTACGAGCAGTACTTC. Protein product: CASSFAVSYEQYF.

The CDR3 protein is CASSLVDSNTGELFF. The CDR3 DNA follows: TGTGCCAGCAGCCTGGTCGACAGCAACACCGGGGAGCTGTTTTTT. The J gene is TRBJ2-2, the V gene TRBV5-5; weak D call: TRBD1 (5 bases). The length of the CDR3 is 15 residues. Germline values: CDR1 SGHKS, CDR2 YYEKEE (reference sequence). Trimming removed 4 bases from V and 2 bases from J, with 12 bases in between.

This clone has just one count. The J gene is TRBJ2-1, the V gene TRBV5-1; 9 bases are a match to TRBD2. V was clipped by 0 bases and J by 4 bases; unmatched bases: 5. CDR1 SGHRS and CDR2 YFSETQ come from the germline V gene. The CDR3 runs 16 residues. The CDR3 loop is CASSLDGLAGYNEQFF. The CDR3 DNA follows: TGCGCCAGCAGCTTGGACGGGCTAGCGGGGTACAATGAGCAGTTCTTC.

The sample holds a few counts of this clone. The CDR3 sequence: CASSPLGQGGEKLFF. CDR3 DNA sequence: TGTGCCAGCTCACCACTGGGACAGGGTGGTGAAAAACTGTTTTTT. The chain uses TRBV18 and TRBJ1-4; 9 bases are a match to TRBD1. The V gene's germline CDR1 is KGHSH and CDR2 LQKENI. V gave up 1 base and J gave up 7 bases; unmatched junction bases: 4. This CDR3 spans 15 amino acids.

This clone was recorded only once. V and J are TRBV10-3 and TRBJ2-1; no clear D gene. V was pared by 0 bases and J by 7 bases, with 16 bases between. This CDR3 contains 16 residues. The germline V gene has CDR1 ENHRY and CDR2 SYGVKD. DNA for the CDR3: TGTGCCATCAGTGAGTCCGGACCAGTAGGATCTAATGAGCAGTTCTTC. Its translation: CAISESGPVGSNEQFF.